The present TCR beta chain was sequenced within a study of blood T cell repertoires in COVID-19. The overall study: Specimens from acute and convalescent COVID-19 originated in the United States, Italy and Spain. The cDNA or gDNA used as material had been derived from T cells, B-cell-depleted T cells, or PBMCs.

The CDR3 is 12 amino acids. Trimming took off 8 bases at V and 1 base at J, with 10 bases between the two ends. The germline CDR1 and CDR2 sequences are SQVTM and ANQGSEA. Source study methods: Quantification of nucleated cells was approximated via reference gene primer amplification. TCRdb keeps only in-frame clones here, not all; method: immunoSEQ multiplex PCR. Clonal size and the V and J genes are those of that table, whereas D and trimming came from the DNA. Among about 150,000 clones listed, around three quarters were seen once. The sample holds a few counts of this clone. This TCR was sampled from a man aged 50 or older with active or convalescent COVID-19. Sequencing was carried out using peripheral blood. V and J are TRBV29-1 and TRBJ2-3; tentatively, D is TRBD1 or TRBD2 (6 bases each). The CDR3 region has the DNA TGCAGCACGGGGGCCCGCACAGATACGCAGTATTTT. Its protein is CSTGARTDTQYF.